This TCR beta chain derives from a study of blood T cell repertoires in COVID-19. Turning to the study itself: COVID-19 samples, acute and convalescent, were from the United States, Italy and Spain. In each case, the material was cDNA or gDNA derived from T cells, B-cell-depleted T cells, or PBMCs.

The authors' processing: Reference gene primer amplification gave nucleated cell count estimates. The repertoire was sequenced with immunoSEQ multiplex PCR; TCRdb's copy has only in-frame clones and lacks some. The D gene and trimming were derived from the DNA, and the V and J assignments and clone size from that table. The sample contains about 260,000 clones, around 89% of which appear only once. Trimming removed 0 bases at V and 6 bases at J, with 11 bases between. Germline CDR1 reads SGHRS; CDR2 reads YFSETQ. CDR3 size: 14 residues. Material for sequencing was PBMCs or T cells enriched from blood (not recorded which). The chain combines TRBV5-1 with TRBJ2-3; maybe TRBD1 (6 bases). This clonotype was sampled from a man aged 50 or older who had been exposed to COVID-19. CDR3 nucleotide sequence: TGCGCCAGCAGCTTGGGAGGGGGTGTTGATACGCAGTATTTT. This gives the protein CASSLGGGVDTQYF.